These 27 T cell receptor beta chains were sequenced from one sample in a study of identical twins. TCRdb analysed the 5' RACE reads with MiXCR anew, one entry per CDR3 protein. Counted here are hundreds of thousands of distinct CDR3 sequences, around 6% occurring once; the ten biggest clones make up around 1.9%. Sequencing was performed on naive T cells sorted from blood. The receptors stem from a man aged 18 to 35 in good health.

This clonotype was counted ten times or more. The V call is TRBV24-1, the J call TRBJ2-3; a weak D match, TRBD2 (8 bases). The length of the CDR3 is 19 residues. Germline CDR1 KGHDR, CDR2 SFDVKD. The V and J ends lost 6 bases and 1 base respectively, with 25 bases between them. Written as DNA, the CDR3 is TGTGCCACCAGTTCTGCAGGGGGAGCGGGAGCGGTCGGCACAGATACGCAGTATTTT. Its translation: CATSSAGGAGAVGTDTQYF.

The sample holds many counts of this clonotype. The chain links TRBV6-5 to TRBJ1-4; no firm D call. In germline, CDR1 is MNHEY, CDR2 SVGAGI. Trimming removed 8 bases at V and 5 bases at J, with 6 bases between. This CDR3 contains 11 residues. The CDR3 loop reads CASGRNEKLFF. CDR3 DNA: TGTGCCAGCGGACGAAATGAAAAACTGTTTTTT.

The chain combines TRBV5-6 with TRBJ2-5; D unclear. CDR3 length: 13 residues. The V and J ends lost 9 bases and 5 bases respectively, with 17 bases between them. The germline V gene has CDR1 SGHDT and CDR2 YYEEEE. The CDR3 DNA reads TGTGCCACCGGAGTAGGCAGAGCGGAGACCCAGTACTTC. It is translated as CATGVGRAETQYF.

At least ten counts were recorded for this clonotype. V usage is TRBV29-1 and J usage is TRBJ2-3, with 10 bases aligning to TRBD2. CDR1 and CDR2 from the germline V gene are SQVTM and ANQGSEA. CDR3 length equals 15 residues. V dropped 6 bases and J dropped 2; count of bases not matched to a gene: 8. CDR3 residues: CSVDGTSDHTDTQYF. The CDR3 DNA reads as TGCAGCGTGGACGGGACTAGCGACCACACAGATACGCAGTATTTT.

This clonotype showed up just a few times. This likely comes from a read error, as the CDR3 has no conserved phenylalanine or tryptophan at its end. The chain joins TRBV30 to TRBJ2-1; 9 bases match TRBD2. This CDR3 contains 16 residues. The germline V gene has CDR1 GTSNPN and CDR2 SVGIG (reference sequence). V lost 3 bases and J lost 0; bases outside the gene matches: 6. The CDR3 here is CAWRTGSGGSYNEQFL. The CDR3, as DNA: TGTGCCTGGAGGACTGGTAGCGGGGGCTCCTACAATGAGCAGTTCCTC.

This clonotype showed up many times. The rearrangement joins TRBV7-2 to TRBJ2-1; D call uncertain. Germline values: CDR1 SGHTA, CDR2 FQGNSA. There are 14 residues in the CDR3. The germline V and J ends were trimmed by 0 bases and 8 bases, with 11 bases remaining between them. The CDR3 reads CASSLASRADEQFF. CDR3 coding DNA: TGTGCCAGCAGCTTAGCGTCTCGCGCCGATGAGCAGTTCTTC.

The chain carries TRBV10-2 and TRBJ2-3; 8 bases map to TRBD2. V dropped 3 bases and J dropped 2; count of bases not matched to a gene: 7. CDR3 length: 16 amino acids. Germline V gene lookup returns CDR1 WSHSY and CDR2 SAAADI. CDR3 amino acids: CASSDFRGRTTDTQYF. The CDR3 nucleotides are TGCGCCAGCAGTGATTTTCGCGGGAGGACCACAGATACGCAGTATTTT.

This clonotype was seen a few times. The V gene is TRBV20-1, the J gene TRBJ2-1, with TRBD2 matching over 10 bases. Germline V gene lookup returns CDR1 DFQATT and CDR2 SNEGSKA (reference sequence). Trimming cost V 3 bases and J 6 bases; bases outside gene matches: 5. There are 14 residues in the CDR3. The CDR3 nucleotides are TGCAGTGCTAGGAGAACTAGCGGGACCAATGAGCAGTTCTTC. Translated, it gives CSARRTSGTNEQFF.

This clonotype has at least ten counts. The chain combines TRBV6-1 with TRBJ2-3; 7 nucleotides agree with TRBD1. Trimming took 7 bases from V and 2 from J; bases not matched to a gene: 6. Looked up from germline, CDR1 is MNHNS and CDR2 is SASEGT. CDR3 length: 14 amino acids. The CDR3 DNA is TGTGCCAGCACCTCAGGGGGACCCACAGATACGCAGTATTTT. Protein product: CASTSGGPTDTQYF.

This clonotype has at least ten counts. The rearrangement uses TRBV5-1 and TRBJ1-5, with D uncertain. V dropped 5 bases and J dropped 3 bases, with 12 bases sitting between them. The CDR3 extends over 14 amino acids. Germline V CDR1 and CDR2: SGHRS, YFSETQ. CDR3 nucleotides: TGCGCCAGCAGACCCGACATCGTCAATCAGCCCCAGCATTTT. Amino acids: CASRPDIVNQPQHF.

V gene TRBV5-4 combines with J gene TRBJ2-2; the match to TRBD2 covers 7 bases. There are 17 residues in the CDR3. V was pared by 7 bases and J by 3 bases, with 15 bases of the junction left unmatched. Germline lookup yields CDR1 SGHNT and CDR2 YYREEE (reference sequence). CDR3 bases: TGTGCCAGCCACAGTCGGGGAGGGCCGAGGTACACCGGGGAGCTGTTTTTT. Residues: CASHSRGGPRYTGELFF. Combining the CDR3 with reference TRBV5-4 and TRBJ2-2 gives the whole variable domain ETGVTQSPTHLIKTRGQQVTLRCSSQSGHNTVSWYQQALGQGPQFIFQYYREEENGRGNFPPRFSGLQFPNYSSELNVNALELDDSALYLCASHSRGGPRYTGELFFGEGSRLTVL.

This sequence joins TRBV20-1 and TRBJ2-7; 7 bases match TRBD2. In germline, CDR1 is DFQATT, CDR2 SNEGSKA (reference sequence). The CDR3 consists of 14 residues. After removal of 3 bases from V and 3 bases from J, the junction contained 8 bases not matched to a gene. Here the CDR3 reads CSASRSGTIYEQYV. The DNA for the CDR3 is TGCAGTGCTAGTCGGAGCGGGACGATCTACGAGCAGTACGTC.

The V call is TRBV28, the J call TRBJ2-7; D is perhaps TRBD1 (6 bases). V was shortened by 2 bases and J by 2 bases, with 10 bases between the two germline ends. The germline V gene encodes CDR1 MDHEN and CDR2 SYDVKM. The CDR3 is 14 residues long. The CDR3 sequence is CASSLTYRAYEQYF. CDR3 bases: TGTGCCAGCAGTTTAACTTACAGGGCCTACGAGCAGTACTTC. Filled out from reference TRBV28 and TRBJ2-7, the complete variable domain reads DVKVTQSSRYLVKRTGEKVFLECVQDMDHENMFWYRQDPGLGLRLIYFSYDVKMKEKGDIPEGYSVSREKKERFSLILESASTNQTSMYLCASSLTYRAYEQYFGPGTRLTVT.

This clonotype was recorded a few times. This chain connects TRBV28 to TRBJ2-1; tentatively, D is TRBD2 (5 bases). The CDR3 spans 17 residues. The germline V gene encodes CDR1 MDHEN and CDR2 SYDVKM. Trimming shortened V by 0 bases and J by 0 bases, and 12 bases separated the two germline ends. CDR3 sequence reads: CASSLWASWSSYNEQFF. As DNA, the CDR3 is TGTGCCAGCAGTTTATGGGCTAGCTGGAGCTCCTACAATGAGCAGTTCTTC.

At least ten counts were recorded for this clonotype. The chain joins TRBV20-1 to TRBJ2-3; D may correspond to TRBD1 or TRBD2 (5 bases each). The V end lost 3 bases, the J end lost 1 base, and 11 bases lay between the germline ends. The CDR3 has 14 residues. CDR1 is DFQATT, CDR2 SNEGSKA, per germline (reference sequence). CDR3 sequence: CSASGAVGTDTQYF. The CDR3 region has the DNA TGCAGTGCTAGCGGGGCTGTTGGCACAGATACGCAGTATTTT.

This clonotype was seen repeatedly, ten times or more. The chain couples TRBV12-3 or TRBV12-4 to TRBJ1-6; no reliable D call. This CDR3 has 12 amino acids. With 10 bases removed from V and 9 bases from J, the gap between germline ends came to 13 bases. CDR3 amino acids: CATSPTTSPLHF. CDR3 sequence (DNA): TGTGCCACCAGCCCGACCACTTCACCCCTCCACTTT.

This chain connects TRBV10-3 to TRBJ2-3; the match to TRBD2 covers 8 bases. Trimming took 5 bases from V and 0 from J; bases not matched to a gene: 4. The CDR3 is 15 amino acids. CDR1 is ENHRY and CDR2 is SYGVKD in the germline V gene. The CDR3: CAISRTSGSTDTQYF. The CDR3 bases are TGTGCCATCAGTCGTACTAGCGGTAGCACAGATACGCAGTATTTT.

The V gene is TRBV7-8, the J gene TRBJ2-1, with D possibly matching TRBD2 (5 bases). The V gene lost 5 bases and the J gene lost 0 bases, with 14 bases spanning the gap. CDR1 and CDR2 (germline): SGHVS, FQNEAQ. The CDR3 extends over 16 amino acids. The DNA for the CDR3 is TGTGCCAGCAGCCCCTCGCAGCGGAACTCCTACAATGAGCAGTTCTTC. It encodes CASSPSQRNSYNEQFF.

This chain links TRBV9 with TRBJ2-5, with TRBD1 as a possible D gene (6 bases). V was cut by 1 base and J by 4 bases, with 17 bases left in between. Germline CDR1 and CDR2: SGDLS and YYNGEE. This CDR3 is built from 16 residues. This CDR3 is CASSVKTGVGIETQYF. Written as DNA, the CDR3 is TGTGCCAGCAGCGTAAAGACAGGAGTCGGGATAGAGACCCAGTACTTC.

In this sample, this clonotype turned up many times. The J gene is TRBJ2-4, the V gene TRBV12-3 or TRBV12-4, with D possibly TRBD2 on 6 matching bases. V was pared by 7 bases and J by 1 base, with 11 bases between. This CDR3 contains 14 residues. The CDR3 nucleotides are TGTGCCAGCACACCGGGACTCGCCAAAAACATTCAGTACTTC. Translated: CASTPGLAKNIQYF.

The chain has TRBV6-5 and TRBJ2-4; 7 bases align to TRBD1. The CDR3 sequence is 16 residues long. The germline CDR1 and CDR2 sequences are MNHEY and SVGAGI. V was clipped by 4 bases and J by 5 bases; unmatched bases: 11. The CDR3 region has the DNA TGTGCCAGCAGTTCCCTGATGACAGGGAACCAAAACATTCAGTACTTC. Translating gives CASSSLMTGNQNIQYF.

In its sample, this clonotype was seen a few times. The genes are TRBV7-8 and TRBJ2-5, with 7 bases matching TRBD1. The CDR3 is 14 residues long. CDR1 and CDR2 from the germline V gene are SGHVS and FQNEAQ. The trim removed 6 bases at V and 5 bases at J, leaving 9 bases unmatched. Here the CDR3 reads CASRPTGSRETQYF. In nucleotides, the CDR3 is TGTGCCAGCAGGCCGACAGGGTCAAGGGAGACCCAGTACTTC.

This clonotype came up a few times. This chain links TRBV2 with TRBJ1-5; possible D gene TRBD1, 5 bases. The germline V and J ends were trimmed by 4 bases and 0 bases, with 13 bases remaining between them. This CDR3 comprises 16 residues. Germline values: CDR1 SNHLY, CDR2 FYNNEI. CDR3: CASSVRAAYSNQPQHF. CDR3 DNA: TGTGCCAGCAGTGTCAGGGCAGCCTATAGCAATCAGCCCCAGCATTTT.

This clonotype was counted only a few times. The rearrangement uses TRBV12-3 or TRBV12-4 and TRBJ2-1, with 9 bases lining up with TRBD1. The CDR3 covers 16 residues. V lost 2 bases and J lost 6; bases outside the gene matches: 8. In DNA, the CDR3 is TGTGCCAGCAGTTTACCCCGGACAGGGGACAGCAATGAGCAGTTCTTC. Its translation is CASSLPRTGDSNEQFF.

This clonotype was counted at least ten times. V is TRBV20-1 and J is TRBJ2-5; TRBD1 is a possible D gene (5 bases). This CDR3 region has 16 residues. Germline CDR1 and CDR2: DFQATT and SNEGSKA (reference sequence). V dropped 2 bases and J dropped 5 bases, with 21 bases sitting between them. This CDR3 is CSARRATGLDGETQYF. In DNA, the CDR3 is TGCAGTGCTAGAAGGGCCACAGGCCTAGACGGGGAGACCCAGTACTTC.

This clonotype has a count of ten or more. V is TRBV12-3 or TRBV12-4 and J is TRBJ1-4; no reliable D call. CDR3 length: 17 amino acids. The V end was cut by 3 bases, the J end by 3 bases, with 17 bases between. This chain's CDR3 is CASSFMVRRTSNEKLFF. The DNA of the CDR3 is TGTGCCAGCAGTTTCATGGTTCGGAGGACGTCTAATGAAAAACTGTTTTTT.

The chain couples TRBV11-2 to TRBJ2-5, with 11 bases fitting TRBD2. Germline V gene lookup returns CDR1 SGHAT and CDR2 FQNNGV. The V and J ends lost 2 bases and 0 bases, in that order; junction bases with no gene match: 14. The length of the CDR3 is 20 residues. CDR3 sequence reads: CASSLQTRLAGGQYQETQYF. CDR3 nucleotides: TGTGCCAGCAGCTTACAGACTAGGCTAGCGGGGGGCCAGTACCAAGAGACCCAGTACTTC.